This T cell receptor (beta chain) was sequenced for a study of T cell repertoires in cytomegalovirus infection. The overall study: Both a matching HLA type and CMV infection were indicated by public TCR beta signatures.

This CDR3 contains 15 residues. Germline CDR1 is MDHEN and CDR2 is SYDVKM. V lost 6 bases, J lost 5 bases, and 10 bases stayed unmatched. Each CDR3 protein gets one entry after TCRdb re-called the reads with MiXCR. The data hold roughly 230,000 distinct CDR3 sequences, with over 15% observed a single time. Study conclusions and caveats: Frequencies of public TCR beta families were cumulated, and this identified carriers of CMV plus the relevant HLA. CMV-specific TCR beta clonotypes restricted by HLA-C were the ones dominating the ex vivo response.

The table lists this clonotype with a few counts. Its antigen is currently unknown. Sequencing was done on a sample of CD8+ T cells from PBMCs. The sequence came from a human donor in good health (CMV status not recorded). Some clones in this sample may be carry-over from other donors' samples. The chain recombines TRBV28 with TRBJ2-5, with 9 bases that match TRBD1. The CDR3 DNA sequence: TGTGCCAGCAGCCAAACAGGGGGCATGGGGGAGACCCAGTACTTC. Translating it yields CASSQTGGMGETQYF.